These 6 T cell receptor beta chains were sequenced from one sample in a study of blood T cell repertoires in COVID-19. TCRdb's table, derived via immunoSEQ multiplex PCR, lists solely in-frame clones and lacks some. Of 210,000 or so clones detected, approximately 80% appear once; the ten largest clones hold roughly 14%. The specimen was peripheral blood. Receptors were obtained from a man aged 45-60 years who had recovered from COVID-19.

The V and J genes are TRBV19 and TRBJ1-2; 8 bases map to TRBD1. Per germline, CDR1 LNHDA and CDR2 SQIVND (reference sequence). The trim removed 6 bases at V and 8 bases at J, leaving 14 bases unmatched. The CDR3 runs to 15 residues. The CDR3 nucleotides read TGTGCCAGTAGGACCGGGACAGGATATTTCTTCGGCTACACCTTC. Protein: CASRTGTGYFFGYTF.

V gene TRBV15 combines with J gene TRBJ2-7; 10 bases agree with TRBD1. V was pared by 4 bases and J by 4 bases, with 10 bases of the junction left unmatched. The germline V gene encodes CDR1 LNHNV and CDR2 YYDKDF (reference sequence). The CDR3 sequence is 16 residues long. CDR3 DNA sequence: TGTGCCACCAGCATAAAATATTCGGACAGGGGGTACGAGCAGTACTTC. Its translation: CATSIKYSDRGYEQYF. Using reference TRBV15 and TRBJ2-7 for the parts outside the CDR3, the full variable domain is DAMVIQNPRYQVTQFGKPVTLSCSQTLNHNVMYWYQQKSSQAPKLLFHYYDKDFNNEADTPDNFQSRRPNTSFCFLDIRSPGLGDTAMYLCATSIKYSDRGYEQYFGPGTRLTVT.

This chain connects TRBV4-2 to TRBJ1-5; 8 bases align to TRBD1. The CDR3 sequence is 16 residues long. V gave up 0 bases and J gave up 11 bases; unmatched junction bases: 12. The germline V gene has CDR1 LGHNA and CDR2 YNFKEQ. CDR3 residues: CASSQELGQGKGAQHF. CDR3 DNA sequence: TGTGCCAGCAGCCAAGAACTTGGACAGGGAAAGGGAGCCCAGCATTTT.

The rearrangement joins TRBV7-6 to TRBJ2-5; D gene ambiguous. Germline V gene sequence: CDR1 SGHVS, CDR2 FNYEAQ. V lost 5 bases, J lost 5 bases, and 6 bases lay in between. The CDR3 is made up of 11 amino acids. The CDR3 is CASSQRETQYF. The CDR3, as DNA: TGTGCCAGCAGCCAGAGGGAGACCCAGTACTTC.

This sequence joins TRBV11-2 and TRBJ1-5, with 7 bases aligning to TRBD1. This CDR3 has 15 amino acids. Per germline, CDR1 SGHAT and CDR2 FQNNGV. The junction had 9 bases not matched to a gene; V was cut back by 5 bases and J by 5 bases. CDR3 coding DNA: TGTGCCAGCAGCCCAAACGGCCAGGGGGATCAGCCCCAGCATTTT. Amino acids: CASSPNGQGDQPQHF. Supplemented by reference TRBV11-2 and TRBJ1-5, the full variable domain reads EAGVAQSPRYKIIEKRQSVAFWCNPISGHATLYWYQQILGQGPKLLIQFQNNGVVDDSQLPKDRFSAERLKGVDSTLKIQPAKLEDSAVYLCASSPNGQGDQPQHFGDGTRLSIL.

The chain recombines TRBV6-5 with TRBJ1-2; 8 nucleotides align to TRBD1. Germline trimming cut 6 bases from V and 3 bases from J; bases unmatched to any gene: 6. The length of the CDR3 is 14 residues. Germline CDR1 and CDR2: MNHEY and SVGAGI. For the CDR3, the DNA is TGTGCCAGCAGGAGAGACAGGGGAGACTATGGCTACACCTTC. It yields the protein CASRRDRGDYGYTF.